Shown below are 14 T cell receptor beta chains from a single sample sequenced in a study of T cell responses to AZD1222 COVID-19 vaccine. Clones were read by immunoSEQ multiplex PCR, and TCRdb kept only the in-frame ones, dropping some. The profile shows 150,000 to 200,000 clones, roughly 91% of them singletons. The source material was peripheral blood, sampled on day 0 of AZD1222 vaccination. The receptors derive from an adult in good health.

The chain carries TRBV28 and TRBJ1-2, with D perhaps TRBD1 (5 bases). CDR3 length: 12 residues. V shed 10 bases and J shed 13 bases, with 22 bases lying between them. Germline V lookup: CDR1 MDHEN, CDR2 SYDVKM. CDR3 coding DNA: TGTGCCACCTTAAGGGACGCCGAAAGATTCACCTTC. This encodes CATLRDAERFTF.

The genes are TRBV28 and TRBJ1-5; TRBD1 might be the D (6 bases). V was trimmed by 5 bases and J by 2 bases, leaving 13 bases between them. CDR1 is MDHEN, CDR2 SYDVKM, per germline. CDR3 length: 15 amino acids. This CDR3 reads CASSIGQTGNQPQHF. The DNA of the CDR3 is TGTGCCAGCAGTATCGGACAGACTGGCAATCAGCCCCAGCATTTT.

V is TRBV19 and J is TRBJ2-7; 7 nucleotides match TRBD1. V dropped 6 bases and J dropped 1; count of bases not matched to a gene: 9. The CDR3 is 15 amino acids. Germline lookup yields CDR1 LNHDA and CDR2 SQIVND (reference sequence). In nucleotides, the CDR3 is TGTGCCAGTAGGACCACCGGGACAGCATCCTACGAGCAGTACTTC. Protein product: CASRTTGTASYEQYF. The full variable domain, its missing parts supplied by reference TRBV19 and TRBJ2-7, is DGGITQSPKYLFRKEGQNVTLSCEQNLNHDAMYWYRQDPGQGLRLIYYSQIVNDFQKGDIAEGYSVSREKKESFPLTVTSAQKNPTAFYLCASRTTGTASYEQYFGPGTRLTVT.

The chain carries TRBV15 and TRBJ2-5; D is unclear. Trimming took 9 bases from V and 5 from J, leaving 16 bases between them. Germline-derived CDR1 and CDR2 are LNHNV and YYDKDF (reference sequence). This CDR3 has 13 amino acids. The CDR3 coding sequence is TGTGCCACTAGTTTTGAACTCACGGAGACCCAGTACTTC. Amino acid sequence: CATSFELTETQYF.

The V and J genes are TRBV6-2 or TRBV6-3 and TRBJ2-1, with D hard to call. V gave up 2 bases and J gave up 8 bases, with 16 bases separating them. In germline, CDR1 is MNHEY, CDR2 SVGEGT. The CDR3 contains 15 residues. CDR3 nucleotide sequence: TGTGCCAGCAGTTACCGTCCCTCCCAGGTGGATGAGCAGTTCTTC. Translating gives CASSYRPSQVDEQFF.

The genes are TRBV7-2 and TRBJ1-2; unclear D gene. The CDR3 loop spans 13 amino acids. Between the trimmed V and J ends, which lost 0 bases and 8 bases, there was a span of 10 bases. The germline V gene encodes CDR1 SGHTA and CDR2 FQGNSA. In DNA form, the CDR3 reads TGTGCCAGCAGCTTAGCGAAGCCTGGGGGCTACACCTTC. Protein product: CASSLAKPGGYTF.

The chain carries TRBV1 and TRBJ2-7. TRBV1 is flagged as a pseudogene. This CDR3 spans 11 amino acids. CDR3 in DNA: TGCACCAGCAGCCCTGGATACGAGCAGTACGTC. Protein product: CTSSPGYEQYV.

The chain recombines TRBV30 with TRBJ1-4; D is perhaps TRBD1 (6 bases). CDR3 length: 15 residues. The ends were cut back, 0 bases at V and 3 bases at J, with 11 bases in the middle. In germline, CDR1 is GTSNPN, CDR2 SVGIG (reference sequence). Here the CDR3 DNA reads TGTGCCTGGAGTGTCGGGGGGGCCGCTAATGAAAAACTGTTTTTT. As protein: CAWSVGGAANEKLFF.

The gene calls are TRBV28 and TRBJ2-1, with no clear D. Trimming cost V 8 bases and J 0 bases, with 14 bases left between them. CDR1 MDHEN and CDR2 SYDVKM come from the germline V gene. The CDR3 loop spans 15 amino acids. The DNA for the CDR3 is TGTGCCAGCCTTGAAGACGGCAGCTCCTACAATGAGCAGTTCTTC. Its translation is CASLEDGSSYNEQFF.

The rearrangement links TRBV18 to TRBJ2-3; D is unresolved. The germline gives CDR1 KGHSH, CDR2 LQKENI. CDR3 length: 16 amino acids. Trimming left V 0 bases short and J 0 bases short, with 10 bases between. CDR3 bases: TGTGCCAGCTCACCACCTGGCGGCTTAAGCACAGATACGCAGTATTTT. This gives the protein CASSPPGGLSTDTQYF.

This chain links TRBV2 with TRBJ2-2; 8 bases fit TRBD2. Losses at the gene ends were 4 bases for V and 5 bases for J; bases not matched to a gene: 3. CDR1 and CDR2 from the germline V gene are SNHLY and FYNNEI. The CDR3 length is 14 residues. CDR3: CASSGTSGTGELFF. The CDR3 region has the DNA TGTGCCAGCAGTGGAACTAGCGGTACCGGGGAGCTGTTTTTT. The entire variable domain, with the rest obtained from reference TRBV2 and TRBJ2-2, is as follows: EPEVTQTPSHQVTQMGQEVILRCVPISNHLYFYWYRQILGQKVEFLVSFYNNEISEKSEIFDDQFSVERPDGSNFTLKIRSTKLEDSAMYFCASSGTSGTGELFFGEGSRLTVL.

This chain's CDR3 is CASSSLRGTGDNEQFF. CDR3 nucleotides: TGTGCCAGCAGCTCCCTCCGGGGGACAGGGGACAATGAGCAGTTCTTC. This chain connects TRBV7-9 to TRBJ2-1; 10 bases align to TRBD1. V trimming: 4 bases; J trimming: 5 bases; junction bases outside the gene matches: 8. Germline assignment: CDR1 SEHNR and CDR2 FQNEAQ (reference sequence). The CDR3 is 16 residues long.

The CDR3 DNA sequence: TGTGCCAGCAGCCCCGGTCTTGGGCAGCCCCAGCATTTT. It codes for CASSPGLGQPQHF. The chain couples TRBV7-3 to TRBJ1-5; the D is unclear. CDR1 is SGHTA, CDR2 FQGTGA, per germline. V lost 5 bases and J 7 bases, leaving 12 bases between the germline ends. This CDR3 has 13 amino acids.

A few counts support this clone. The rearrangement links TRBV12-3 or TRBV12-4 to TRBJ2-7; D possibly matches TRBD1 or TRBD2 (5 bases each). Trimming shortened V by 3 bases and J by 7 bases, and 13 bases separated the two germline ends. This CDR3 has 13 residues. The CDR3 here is CASSFGGRTEQYF. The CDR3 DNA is TGTGCCAGCAGTTTCGGAGGCCGGACAGAGCAGTACTTC.